The 8 T cell receptor beta chains presented below share a single source sample, sequenced in a study of human versus mouse CDR3 diversity and MHC coevolution. TCRdb's table, derived via immunoSEQ multiplex PCR, lists solely in-frame clones and lacks some. The data show just under 60,000 clones, 94% seen once. Sequences were obtained from naive CD4+ T cells from blood. Subset in this sample: CD45RO-negative CD62L-positive naive CD4 T cells. These receptors all stem from a person between 55 and 69 years old in good health.

The chain employs TRBV2 and TRBJ2-1; possibly TRBD2 for D (6 bases). Trimming removed 4 bases at V and 7 bases at J, with 17 bases between. In germline, CDR1 is SNHLY, CDR2 FYNNEI. The CDR3 spans 15 residues. CDR3 bases: TGTGCCAGCAGTGGGACTACCACTCTACAGAATGAGCAGTTCTTC. Amino acid sequence: CASSGTTTLQNEQFF.

V is TRBV4-1 and J is TRBJ1-2, with unresolved D. The V end lost 0 bases, the J end lost 5 bases, and 7 bases lay between the germline ends. Looked up from germline, CDR1 is MGHRA and CDR2 is YSYEKL. The CDR3 is made up of 13 amino acids. CDR3 nucleotide sequence: TGCGCCAGCAGCCAAGAGGTAGATTATGGCTACACCTTC. It codes for CASSQEVDYGYTF.

The rearrangement joins TRBV11-2 to TRBJ1-5; D uncertain. The CDR3 has 14 amino acids. V was cut by 0 bases and J by 9 bases, with 12 bases left in between. CDR1 and CDR2 (germline): SGHAT, FQNNGV. CDR3 bases: TGTGCCAGCAGCTTAGATCCCGCCAGAGGGCCCCAGCATTTT. Its translation: CASSLDPARGPQHF.

The J gene is TRBJ2-3, the V gene TRBV30; 8 bases align to TRBD1. J was trimmed by 4 bases and V by 3 bases; bases with no gene match: 9. The CDR3 spans 15 residues. Germline V gene sequence: CDR1 GTSNPN, CDR2 SVGIG (reference sequence). The CDR3 protein is CAWSAGRGRADTQYF. The CDR3 DNA reads TGTGCCTGGAGCGCGGGCAGGGGGCGCGCAGATACGCAGTATTTT.

This sequence joins TRBV19 and TRBJ2-2; 8 nucleotides line up with TRBD2. This CDR3 is built from 15 residues. Germline lookup yields CDR1 LNHDA and CDR2 SQIVND (reference sequence). The ends lost 3 bases at V and 7 bases at J; junction bases unmatched: 7. The chain's CDR3 is CASSIPGGPHGELFF. CDR3 coding DNA: TGTGCCAGTAGTATCCCGGGAGGGCCCCACGGGGAGCTGTTTTTT.

The sample holds one count of this clone. The V and J genes are TRBV5-6 and TRBJ2-3; D might be TRBD2 (6 bases). Trimming removed 0 bases at V and 4 bases at J, with 12 bases between. The CDR3 runs to 15 residues. Germline CDR1 SGHDT, CDR2 YYEEEE. The CDR3 spells CASSLGGGMADTQYF. CDR3 nucleotides: TGTGCCAGCAGCTTGGGTGGCGGGATGGCAGATACGCAGTATTTT.

This clone was observed once. CDR3 coding DNA: TGTGCCAGCAGTTTTCCTAGGACAACCGATCAGCCCCAGCATTTT. This gives the protein CASSFPRTTDQPQHF. This chain joins TRBV6-6 and TRBJ1-5; possibly TRBD1 for D (5 bases). CDR1 MNHNY and CDR2 SVGAGI come from the germline V gene (reference sequence). This CDR3 has 15 amino acids. V was cut by 4 bases and J by 5 bases, with 15 bases left in between.

This clone has only a few counts. The V and J genes are TRBV10-3 and TRBJ1-5; perhaps TRBD1 as D (5 bases). Germline CDR1 and CDR2: ENHRY and SYGVKD. V was clipped by 7 bases and J by 4 bases, with 11 bases between them. The CDR3 contains 13 residues. In DNA form, the CDR3 reads TGTGCCATCACCGGGACTGAGAATCAGCCCCAGCATTTT. It is translated as CAITGTENQPQHF.